These 5 T cell receptor beta chains were sequenced from one sample in a study of blood T cells in healthy people across ages. Using a J-beta primer mix together with a sample-barcoded 5' primer, a second PCR was run for about 6 to 11 cycles. MiXCR, applied by TCRdb to the 5' RACE reads, yields one record per CDR3 protein. The repertoire includes fewer than 800,000 distinct CDR3 sequences, approximately 49% of them detected once, and 30% to 40% sits in the top ten. The sequenced sample was blood. The source is a woman aged 55-69 years in good health.

The chain couples TRBV29-1 to TRBJ2-7, with TRBD1 matching 10 bases. Per germline, CDR1 SQVTM and CDR2 ANQGSEA. V lost 5 bases and J lost 0; bases outside the gene matches: 10. The CDR3 extends over 16 amino acids. CDR3 amino acids: CSVRGTGVTSSYEQYF. CDR3 DNA sequence: TGCAGCGTTCGTGGGACAGGGGTTACGAGCTCCTACGAGCAGTACTTC.

The chain is built from TRBV5-1 and TRBJ2-7; 7 bases fit TRBD2. CDR1 and CDR2 from the germline V gene are SGHRS and YFSETQ. CDR3 length: 15 residues. Trimming cost V 1 base and J 7 bases; bases outside gene matches: 11. The CDR3 region has the DNA TGCGCCAGCAGCTTGCCTCCTGCTAGCGGCAATGAGCAGTACTTC. Amino acids: CASSLPPASGNEQYF. Using reference TRBV5-1 and TRBJ2-7 for the parts outside the CDR3, the full variable domain is KAGVTQTPRYLIKTRGQQVTLSCSPISGHRSVSWYQQTPGQGLQFLFEYFSETQRNKGNFPGRFSGRQFSNSRSEMNVSTLELGDSALYLCASSLPPASGNEQYFGPGTRLTVT.

The genes are TRBV20-1 and TRBJ1-4; 8 nucleotides align to TRBD1. Germline lookup yields CDR1 DFQATT and CDR2 SNEGSKA (reference sequence). Trimming took 6 bases from V and 3 from J; bases not matched to a gene: 9. The CDR3 totals 15 residues. CDR3: CSARNRGFANEKLFF. The CDR3 nucleotides are TGCAGTGCGCGGAACAGGGGGTTCGCTAATGAAAAACTGTTTTTT.

This clonotype was found many times. The CDR3 protein is CASSLGISYNSPLHF. The CDR3 region has the DNA TGTGCCAGCAGCTTGGGGATCTCCTATAATTCACCCCTCCACTTT. This chain joins TRBV5-6 and TRBJ1-6; D gene uncertain. The CDR3 consists of 15 residues. Germline V gives CDR1 SGHDT, CDR2 YYEEEE. The ends were cut back, 0 bases at V and 0 bases at J, with 4 bases in the middle.

Many counts were recorded for this clonotype. This rearrangement joins TRBV4-2 to TRBJ2-4, with 7 bases aligning to TRBD2. Germline CDR1 is LGHNA and CDR2 is YNFKEQ. Germline trimming cut 2 bases from V and 3 bases from J; bases unmatched to any gene: 10. The CDR3 length is 17 residues. CDR3 region: CASSQRASGTDKNIQYF. The CDR3 DNA reads TGTGCCAGCAGCCAAAGGGCTAGCGGTACAGACAAAAACATTCAGTACTTC.